The 21 T cell receptor beta chains listed next were all sequenced from one sample in a study of spatial heterogeneity in lung cancer. TCRdb itself ran the 5' RACE reads through MiXCR, one entry per CDR3 protein. This sample has about 95,000 distinct CDR3 sequences; roughly 10% occur once, and the top ten carry less than 9%. The sample's time point: sample taken at primary tumor resection. Unsorted samples of tumor, nontumor lung or frozen PBMC had their whole RNA sequenced. The source material was PBMCs, sampled at surgery. These receptors were obtained from a male donor with early-stage non-small cell lung cancer.

Notes on this clonotype: Given a much more abundant clone one base away, this may be a read error. The chain combines TRBV28 with TRBJ2-1; no reliable D call. In germline, CDR1 is MDHEN, CDR2 SYDVKM. The CDR3 spans 12 residues. V gave up 2 bases and J gave up 9 bases, with 8 bases separating them. CDR3 in DNA: TGTGCCAGCAGTTTACTAGGTATTGAGCAGTTCTTC. This gives the protein CASSLLGIEQFF.

This clonotype was recorded many times. V is TRBV20-1 and J is TRBJ1-5; D not resolved. Germline CDR1 is DFQATT and CDR2 is SNEGSKA (reference sequence). The V end lost 3 bases, the J end lost 1 base, and 4 bases lay between the germline ends. CDR3 length: 12 amino acids. This chain's CDR3 is CSASQSNQPQHF. For the CDR3, the DNA is TGCAGTGCTAGTCAGAGCAATCAGCCCCAGCATTTT.

The sample holds many counts of this clonotype. V is TRBV12-3 or TRBV12-4 and J is TRBJ1-1; the D is unclear. V lost 6 bases, J lost 5 bases, and 16 bases lay in between. The CDR3 contains 14 residues. CDR3 region: CASRGLEEWTEAFF. Here the CDR3 DNA reads TGTGCCAGCAGGGGTCTTGAGGAATGGACTGAAGCTTTCTTT.

This clonotype came up a few times. V gene TRBV7-2 combines with J gene TRBJ2-7, with D uncertain. This CDR3 is 13 amino acids long. Germline V gene sequence: CDR1 SGHTA, CDR2 FQGNSA. V was trimmed by 5 bases and J by 3 bases, leaving 11 bases between them. Here the CDR3 reads CASSITGYYEQYF. The CDR3 DNA reads as TGTGCCAGCAGCATCACTGGGTACTACGAGCAGTACTTC.

The chain joins TRBV2 to TRBJ2-5; D gene ambiguous. Germline V gene data show CDR1 as SNHLY and CDR2 as FYNNEI. The length of the CDR3 is 14 residues. Trimming took 3 bases from V and 7 from J, leaving 15 bases between them. The CDR3 coding sequence is TGTGCCAGCAGTGATGTGCTTCCTAAGGGGACCCAGTACTTC. Translated, it gives CASSDVLPKGTQYF. The full variable domain, with the rest looked up from reference TRBV2 and TRBJ2-5, is EPEVTQTPSHQVTQMGQEVILRCVPISNHLYFYWYRQILGQKVEFLVSFYNNEISEKSEIFDDQFSVERPDGSNFTLKIRSTKLEDSAMYFCASSDVLPKGTQYFGPGTRLLVL.

This clonotype was observed at least ten times. This rearrangement joins TRBV29-1 to TRBJ1-1; perhaps TRBD1 as D (6 bases). CDR1 SQVTM and CDR2 ANQGSEA come from the germline V gene. There are 13 residues in the CDR3. CDR3 sequence: CSGQTSMNTEAFF. The CDR3 DNA follows: TGCAGTGGACAGACCTCCATGAACACTGAAGCTTTCTTT.

This clonotype appeared a few times. This chain connects TRBV12-3 or TRBV12-4 to TRBJ2-7, with a tentative D call TRBD2 (5 bases). CDR3 length equals 14 residues. The V end was cut by 3 bases, the J end by 6 bases, with 15 bases between. This CDR3 reads CASSFGLARSEQYF. The DNA for the CDR3 is TGTGCCAGCAGTTTTGGGCTAGCTCGGAGCGAGCAGTACTTC.

This clonotype was seen a few times. The gene calls are TRBV5-1 and TRBJ2-5, with D maybe TRBD1 (6 bases). Germline CDR1 and CDR2: SGHRS and YFSETQ. CDR3 length equals 14 residues. V lost 4 bases and J lost 2, with 12 bases in between. Written as DNA, the CDR3 is TGCGCCAGCAGCCCCCAGGGGCCACAAGAGACCCAGTACTTC. Protein product: CASSPQGPQETQYF. Full variable domain (missing parts from reference TRBV5-1 and TRBJ2-5): KAGVTQTPRYLIKTRGQQVTLSCSPISGHRSVSWYQQTPGQGLQFLFEYFSETQRNKGNFPGRFSGRQFSNSRSEMNVSTLELGDSALYLCASSPQGPQETQYFGPGTRLLVL.

This clonotype was seen a handful of times. The CDR3 nucleotides are TGTGCCAGCAGTGTGGGTCTTTCCGAGACCCAGTACTTC. Translation: CASSVGLSETQYF. The chain joins TRBV2 to TRBJ2-5; D call uncertain. The CDR3 covers 13 residues. Trimming took 4 bases from V and 5 from J, leaving 11 bases between them. CDR1 SNHLY and CDR2 FYNNEI come from the germline V gene.

This clonotype occurred many times. The V call is TRBV20-1, the J call TRBJ2-7; D might be TRBD1 (5 bases). Germline CDR1 reads DFQATT; CDR2 reads SNEGSKA (reference sequence). The germline V and J ends were trimmed by 1 base and 4 bases, with 11 bases remaining between them. This CDR3 has 13 amino acids. The DNA of the CDR3 is TGCAGTGCTAGAGGGGCAGGGTCATACGAGCAGTACTTC. Residues: CSARGAGSYEQYF.

The CDR3 DNA sequence: TGTGCCAGCAGCCAAGGAGTCGGGAGGTACAATGAGCAGTTCTTC. Translation: CASSQGVGRYNEQFF. The V call is TRBV3-1, the J call TRBJ2-1, with 7 bases lining up with TRBD2. J was trimmed by 4 bases and V by 1 base; bases with no gene match: 4. Germline V gives CDR1 LGHDT, CDR2 YNNKEL (reference sequence). The CDR3 totals 15 residues.

This clonotype showed up many times. The chain recombines TRBV29-1 with TRBJ1-2; the D gene is possibly TRBD1 (5 bases). Germline values: CDR1 SQVTM, CDR2 ANQGSEA. The CDR3 covers 13 residues. V lost 7 bases and J 3 bases, leaving 15 bases between the germline ends. The CDR3 DNA sequence: TGCAGCGGGCTAAAATTGACAGACTATGGCTACACCTTC. It translates to CSGLKLTDYGYTF.

The V call is TRBV28, the J call TRBJ2-7; no reliable D call. V was shortened by 3 bases and J by 1 base, with 13 bases between the two germline ends. The length of the CDR3 is 15 residues. CDR1 is MDHEN, CDR2 SYDVKM, per germline. CDR3: CASSLSVIGSYEQYF. The CDR3 nucleotides are TGTGCCAGCAGTTTGTCGGTTATTGGATCCTACGAGCAGTACTTC.

This clonotype occurred once. This rearrangement joins TRBV29-1 to TRBJ2-7; the match to TRBD2 covers 8 bases. V dropped 3 bases and J dropped 3; count of bases not matched to a gene: 4. This CDR3 contains 13 residues. CDR1 is SQVTM and CDR2 is ANQGSEA in the germline V gene. The CDR3 DNA follows: TGCAGCGTTGATGCCAGCGGGAGCTACGAGCAGTACTTC. Translated, it gives CSVDASGSYEQYF.

This clonotype was seen many times. V is TRBV30 and J is TRBJ2-3; 9 bases agree with TRBD2. Germline CDR1 reads GTSNPN; CDR2 reads SVGIG (reference sequence). The CDR3 length is 13 residues. This CDR3 is CMSTSGSTDTQYF. In DNA, the CDR3 is TGTATGTCAACTAGCGGGAGCACAGATACGCAGTATTTT.

This clonotype has at least ten counts. The chain has TRBV11-3 and TRBJ2-5; TRBD2 matches at 7 bases. The J segment lost 4 bases and the V segment lost 5 bases, leaving 4 bases of the junction unmatched. This CDR3 spans 13 amino acids. The germline CDR1 and CDR2 sequences are SGHNT and YENEEA. CDR3 coding DNA: TGTGCCAGCAGCAGGGACTACGGAGAGACCCAGTACTTC. It is translated as CASSRDYGETQYF. The whole variable domain, filled in from reference TRBV11-3 and TRBJ2-5, reads EAGVVQSPRYKIIEKKQPVAFWCNPISGHNTLYWYLQNLGQGPELLIRYENEEAVDDSQLPKDRFSAERLKGVDSTLKIQPAELGDSAVYLCASSRDYGETQYFGPGTRLLVL.

V is TRBV2 and J is TRBJ2-3, with 7 bases aligning to TRBD2. The CDR3 covers 16 residues. Trimming took 0 bases from V and 1 from J; bases not matched to a gene: 4. Germline V CDR1 and CDR2: SNHLY, FYNNEI. The CDR3 here is CASSEASGLGTDTQYF. The CDR3 DNA reads as TGTGCCAGCAGTGAAGCTAGCGGGCTCGGCACAGATACGCAGTATTTT.

This clonotype was seen at least ten times. The CDR3 region has the DNA TGTGCAAGTCGCCCTAGCGGGAACTTCCACGAGCAGTACTTC. It specifies CASRPSGNFHEQYF. The chain carries TRBV12-2 and TRBJ2-7; the listed D gene, TRBD2, was not tested against the DNA. TRBV12-2 is a pseudogene segment. CDR3 length equals 14 residues.

This clonotype was observed many times. The chain carries TRBV28 and TRBJ1-5, with TRBD1 matching 7 bases. Germline V lookup: CDR1 MDHEN, CDR2 SYDVKM. With V trimmed by 10 bases and J by 12 bases, 15 bases remained unmatched. This CDR3 spans 13 amino acids. The CDR3 DNA reads as TGTGCCATCAACAGTGGGGACAGCCGGTTCCAGCATTTT. It yields the protein CAINSGDSRFQHF.

The genes are TRBV28 and TRBJ2-7; 9 positions agree with TRBD2. The germline CDR1 and CDR2 sequences are MDHEN and SYDVKM. The CDR3 extends over 18 amino acids. With V trimmed by 2 bases and J by 2 bases, 13 bases remained unmatched. The CDR3 DNA sequence: TGTGCCAGCAGTTTAAGGTTATTAGCGGGAGAAGGTACCTACGAGCAGTACTTC. Translating it yields CASSLRLLAGEGTYEQYF. Supplemented by reference TRBV28 and TRBJ2-7, the full variable domain reads DVKVTQSSRYLVKRTGEKVFLECVQDMDHENMFWYRQDPGLGLRLIYFSYDVKMKEKGDIPEGYSVSREKKERFSLILESASTNQTSMYLCASSLRLLAGEGTYEQYFGPGTRLTVT.

In its sample, this clonotype was seen a few times. The CDR3 DNA reads as TGTGCCACCAGCGGGCAGTCCGGGACTCCTGATACGCAGTATTTT. Its protein is CATSGQSGTPDTQYF. The gene calls are TRBV15 and TRBJ2-3; possible D gene TRBD2, 6 bases. Germline V gene sequence: CDR1 LNHNV, CDR2 YYDKDF (reference sequence). V lost 5 bases to trimming and J lost 6 bases, with 18 bases between them. The CDR3 runs 15 residues.